A single sample gave rise to the 20 T cell receptor beta chains below, sequenced in a study of blood T cell repertoires in COVID-19. The method was immunoSEQ multiplex PCR; TCRdb's version includes in-frame clones alone and lacks a portion of them. The sample carries 200,000 to 250,000 clones, approximately 85% recorded once. The sample taken for sequencing was peripheral blood. These receptors came from a woman in her 70s with COVID-19, enrolled during active disease.

V and J are TRBV7-9 and TRBJ1-1; TRBD1 matches at 11 bases. Germline V CDR1 and CDR2: SEHNR, FQNEAQ (reference sequence). V trimming: 5 bases; J trimming: 2 bases; junction bases outside the gene matches: 7. The CDR3 spans 16 residues. In DNA, the CDR3 is TGTGCCAGCAGCCTCGGGACAGGGGGTGTTAACACTGAAGCTTTCTTT. Translation: CASSLGTGGVNTEAFF.

The rearrangement uses TRBV7-2 and TRBJ1-2; tentative D call: TRBD1 (6 bases). Trimming stripped 5 bases from V and 1 base from J, with 17 bases between. From germline, CDR1 is SGHTA and CDR2 FQGNSA. The CDR3 covers 16 residues. The CDR3 loop reads CASSPPRGGFNYGYTF. DNA for the CDR3: TGTGCCAGCAGCCCGCCCCGCGGGGGCTTTAACTATGGCTACACCTTC.

Points on this clone: At one of its ends the junction is not consistent with the germline gene, which may arise from a read error. The chain recombines TRBV2 with TRBJ2-7; maybe TRBD1 (5 bases). The germline V gene has CDR1 SNHLY and CDR2 FYNNEI. This CDR3 has 13 amino acids. The CDR3 is CASSVARAYEQYF. CDR3 DNA sequence: TGTGCCAGCAGTGTGGCCAGGGCCTACGAGCAGTACTTT.

The chain recombines TRBV11-2 with TRBJ1-2, with 7 bases lining up with TRBD1. Germline V gives CDR1 SGHAT, CDR2 FQNNGV. The CDR3 is 15 residues long. Germline trimming cut 5 bases from V and 4 bases from J; bases unmatched to any gene: 10. DNA of the CDR3: TGTGCCAGCAGCACGCCGGGACAGCGCCGCTATGGCTACACCTTC. As protein: CASSTPGQRRYGYTF.

The chain links TRBV6-5 to TRBJ1-4; 9 nucleotides align to TRBD1. V gave up 6 bases and J gave up 9 bases; unmatched junction bases: 8. This CDR3 has 14 residues. Looked up from germline, CDR1 is MNHEY and CDR2 is SVGAGI. The CDR3 DNA follows: TGTGCCAGCAGGCCGGGACAGGGCCTGCAAAAACTGTTTTTT. This gives the protein CASRPGQGLQKLFF.

The V gene is TRBV12-3 or TRBV12-4, the J gene TRBJ1-3; D gene ambiguous. With 2 bases removed from V and 7 bases from J, the gap between germline ends came to 6 bases. The CDR3 is made up of 12 amino acids. The CDR3 DNA is TGTGCCAGCAGTTTACAACGGAACACCATATATTTT. The encoded protein is CASSLQRNTIYF.

The genes are TRBV3-1 (or the pseudogene TRBV3-2) and TRBJ2-3; 14 bases map to TRBD2. The J segment lost 5 bases and the V segment lost 3 bases, leaving 4 bases of the junction unmatched. The CDR3 covers 16 residues. Germline V gene data show CDR1 as LGHDT and CDR2 as YNNKEL (reference sequence). The CDR3 here is CASSQRTSGGRDTQYF. CDR3 nucleotide sequence: TGTGCCAGCAGCCAGAGGACTAGCGGGGGGAGAGATACGCAGTATTTT.

The chain has TRBV9 and TRBJ1-6, with TRBD1 identical over 8 bases. Germline V lookup: CDR1 SGDLS, CDR2 YYNGEE. J gave up 7 bases and V 4 bases, and 7 bases lay outside the gene matches. This CDR3 comprises 15 residues. CDR3 loop: CASSYRDRRNSPLHF. As DNA, the CDR3 is TGTGCCAGCAGCTACCGGGACAGGCGAAATTCACCCCTCCACTTT.

The chain joins TRBV5-1 to TRBJ1-2; TRBD1 matches at 7 bases. The CDR3 length is 15 residues. Per germline, CDR1 SGHRS and CDR2 YFSETQ. The ends lost 0 bases at V and 4 bases at J; junction bases unmatched: 6. The CDR3 nucleotides read TGCGCCAGCAGCTTGGTTCAGGGGGTTCGCTATGGCTACACCTTC. As protein: CASSLVQGVRYGYTF.

The V call is TRBV4-3, the J call TRBJ2-1; D unclear. V lost 1 base to trimming and J lost 7 bases, with 5 bases between them. This CDR3 spans 12 amino acids. Germline CDR1 reads LGHNA; CDR2 reads YSLEER. CDR3 coding DNA: TGCGCCAGCAGCCAAGGCCGGAATGAGCAGTTCTTC. Translated: CASSQGRNEQFF.

The chain has TRBV18 and TRBJ1-2; TRBD1 matches at 7 bases. J lost 8 bases, V lost 4 bases, and 10 bases had no gene match. Looked up from germline, CDR1 is KGHSH and CDR2 is LQKENI. The length of the CDR3 is 14 residues. DNA for the CDR3: TGTGCCAGCTCACTTCCGGGTAGGACAGGAGGCTACACCTTC. It is translated as CASSLPGRTGGYTF.

In its sample, this clone was seen a few times. The chain couples TRBV7-6 to TRBJ1-6; D uncertain. From germline, CDR1 is SGHVS and CDR2 FNYEAQ. The V and J ends lost 5 bases and 8 bases respectively, with 16 bases between them. The CDR3 sequence is 15 residues long. CDR3 region: CASSPSGSRDSPLHF. CDR3 sequence (DNA): TGTGCCAGCAGCCCCAGCGGCTCCCGCGATTCACCCCTCCACTTT.

V is TRBV5-1 and J is TRBJ1-1, with D unresolved. The CDR3 loop spans 14 amino acids. Per the germline V gene, CDR1 is SGHRS and CDR2 is YFSETQ. Trimming pared 1 base from V and 2 bases from J, leaving 9 bases between. Here the CDR3 DNA reads TGCGCCAGCAGCTTGTACGGAGAAAACACTGAAGCTTTCTTT. This codes for CASSLYGENTEAFF.

This chain connects TRBV6-5 to TRBJ2-3; tentative D call: TRBD1 (7 bases). This CDR3 contains 14 residues. V lost 11 bases to trimming and J lost 3 bases, with 18 bases between them. The germline gives CDR1 MNHEY, CDR2 SVGAGI. CDR3 loop: CAARGPGVTDTQYF. CDR3 bases: TGTGCCGCTAGGGGGCCGGGGGTGACAGATACGCAGTATTTT.

The chain is built from TRBV21-1 and TRBJ2-5; the table gives TRBD2 as D, unverified against the DNA. TRBV21-1 is a listed pseudogene. The CDR3 runs to 16 residues. The CDR3 region has the DNA TGTGCCAGCAGCAAAGGAGTCGGCAGCGCTCAAGAGACCCAGTACTTC. Protein sequence: CASSKGVGSAQETQYF.

The rearrangement uses TRBV30 and TRBJ1-4, with TRBD1 identical over 12 bases. This CDR3 region has 16 residues. CDR1 and CDR2 (germline): GTSNPN, SVGIG (reference sequence). J gave up 8 bases and V 2 bases, and 9 bases lay outside the gene matches. In DNA form, the CDR3 reads TGTGCCTGGAGTCGGGACAGGGGGCCTTTGACAGAAAAACTGTTTTTT. Protein: CAWSRDRGPLTEKLFF.

V usage is TRBV7-3 and J usage is TRBJ2-1; 7 bases match TRBD2. This CDR3 spans 14 amino acids. V was pared by 5 bases and J by 4 bases, with 5 bases of the junction left unmatched. Germline-derived CDR1 and CDR2 are SGHTA and FQGTGA. The DNA for the CDR3 is TGTGCCAGCAGCATTAGCGGGCGGTACAATGAGCAGTTCTTC. Its translation is CASSISGRYNEQFF.

V is TRBV12-3 or TRBV12-4 and J is TRBJ1-1; 10 bases fit TRBD1. This CDR3 contains 13 residues. The trim removed 6 bases at V and 3 bases at J, leaving 1 base unmatched. Here the CDR3 DNA reads TGTGCCAGCAGGACAGGGGGCTACACTGAAGCTTTCTTT. Its translation is CASRTGGYTEAFF.

V is TRBV7-3 and J is TRBJ2-1; 16 bases align to TRBD2. The CDR3 totals 15 residues. Germline loops: CDR1 SGHTA, CDR2 FQGTGA. Trimming at V came to 4 bases and at J to 13 bases, leaving 7 bases not matched to a gene. In DNA form, the CDR3 reads TGTGCCAGCAGCTCGGGACTAGCGGGAGGGCCAGATCAGTTCTTC. Translation: CASSSGLAGGPDQFF.

The chain couples TRBV3-1 (or the pseudogene TRBV3-2) to TRBJ2-2, with D perhaps matching TRBD1 (7 bases). Germline-derived CDR1 and CDR2 are LGHDT and YNNKEL (reference sequence). Trimming took off 0 bases at V and 5 bases at J, with 16 bases between the two ends. The CDR3 runs to 17 residues. CDR3 sequence reads: CASSQEIQGRWTGELFF. The CDR3 bases are TGTGCCAGCAGCCAAGAGATACAGGGGAGGTGGACCGGGGAGCTGTTTTTT.